The sample holds many counts of the clone carrying this T cell receptor (beta chain). The target antigen is unknown. The sample is drawn from a study of T cell repertoires in cytomegalovirus infection. For the study at large: In the study, CMV epitopes included recently identified HLA-C-restricted and well-studied HLA-B-restricted ones. Evidence of both CMV infection and a matching HLA type came from public TCR beta signatures.

The CDR3 spans 15 residues. Trimming took off 5 bases at V and 4 bases at J, with 15 bases between the two ends. From germline, CDR1 is SGHTA and CDR2 FQGNSA. Study observations and caveats: Across the ex vivo response, the dominant clonotypes were HLA-C-restricted CMV-specific TCR beta clonotypes.

TCRdb itself ran the reads through MiXCR, one entry per CDR3 protein. The table shows roughly 700,000 distinct CDR3 sequences, with around a third occurring only once. Sequenced material: cultured PBMCs, taken from culture after CMV antigen stimulation. This receptor was taken from a human donor in good health (CMV status not recorded). Some clones in this sample may be carry-over from other donors' samples. The chain combines TRBV7-2 with TRBJ2-1; no reliable D call. CDR3 amino acids: CASSVGPILYNEQFF. CDR3 nucleotides: TGTGCCAGCAGCGTAGGCCCGATCCTTTACAATGAGCAGTTCTTC. Complete variable domain (other parts from reference TRBV7-2 and TRBJ2-1): GAGVSQSPSNKVTEKGKDVELRCDPISGHTALYWYRQSLGQGLEFLIYFQGNSAPDKSGLPSDRFSAERTGGSVSTLTIQRTQQEDSAVYLCASSVGPILYNEQFFGPGTRLTVL.